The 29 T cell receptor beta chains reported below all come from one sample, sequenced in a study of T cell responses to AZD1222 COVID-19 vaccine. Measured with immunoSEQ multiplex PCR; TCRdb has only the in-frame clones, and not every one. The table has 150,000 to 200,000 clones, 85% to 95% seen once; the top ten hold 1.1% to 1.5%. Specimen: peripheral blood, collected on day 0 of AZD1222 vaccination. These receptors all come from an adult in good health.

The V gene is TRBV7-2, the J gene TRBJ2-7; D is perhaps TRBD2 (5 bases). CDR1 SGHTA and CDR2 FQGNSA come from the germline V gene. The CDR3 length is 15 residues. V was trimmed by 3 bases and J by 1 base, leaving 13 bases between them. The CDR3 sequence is CASSLPPAGSYEQYF. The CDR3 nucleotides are TGTGCCAGCAGCTTGCCCCCCGCGGGTTCCTACGAGCAGTACTTC.

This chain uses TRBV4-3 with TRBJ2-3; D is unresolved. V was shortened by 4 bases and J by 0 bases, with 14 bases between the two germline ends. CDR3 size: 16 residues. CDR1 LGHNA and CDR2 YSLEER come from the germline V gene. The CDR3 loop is CASSRGGFRSTDTQYF. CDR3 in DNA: TGCGCCAGCAGCCGCGGTGGGTTTCGAAGCACAGATACGCAGTATTTT.

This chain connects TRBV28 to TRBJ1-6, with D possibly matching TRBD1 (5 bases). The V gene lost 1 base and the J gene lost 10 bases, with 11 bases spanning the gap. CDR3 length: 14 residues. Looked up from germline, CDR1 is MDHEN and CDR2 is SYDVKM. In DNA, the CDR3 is TGTGCCAGCAGTTTATTGAGTCGGGGGTCACCCCTCCACTTT. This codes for CASSLLSRGSPLHF.

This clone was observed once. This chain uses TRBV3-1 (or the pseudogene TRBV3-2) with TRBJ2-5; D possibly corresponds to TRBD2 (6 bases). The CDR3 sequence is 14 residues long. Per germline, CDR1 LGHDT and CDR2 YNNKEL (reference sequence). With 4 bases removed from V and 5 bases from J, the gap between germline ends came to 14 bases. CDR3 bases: TGTGCCAGCAGCCCGGGACTGATCAAGGAGACCCAGTACTTC. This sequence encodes CASSPGLIKETQYF.

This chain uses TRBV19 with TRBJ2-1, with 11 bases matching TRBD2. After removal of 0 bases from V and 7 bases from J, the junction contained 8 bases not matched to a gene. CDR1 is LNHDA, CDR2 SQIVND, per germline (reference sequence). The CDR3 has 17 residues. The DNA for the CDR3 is TGTGCCAGTAGTATAGATAGCCCTAGCGGGAGGTTTAATGAGCAGTTCTTC. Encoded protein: CASSIDSPSGRFNEQFF.

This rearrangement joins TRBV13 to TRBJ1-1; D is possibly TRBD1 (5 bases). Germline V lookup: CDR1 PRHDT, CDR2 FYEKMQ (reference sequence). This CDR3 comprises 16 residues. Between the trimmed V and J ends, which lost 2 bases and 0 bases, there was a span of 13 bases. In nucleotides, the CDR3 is TGTGCCAGCAGCTTACGGGGGGACGGAGTGAACACTGAAGCTTTCTTT. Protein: CASSLRGDGVNTEAFF.

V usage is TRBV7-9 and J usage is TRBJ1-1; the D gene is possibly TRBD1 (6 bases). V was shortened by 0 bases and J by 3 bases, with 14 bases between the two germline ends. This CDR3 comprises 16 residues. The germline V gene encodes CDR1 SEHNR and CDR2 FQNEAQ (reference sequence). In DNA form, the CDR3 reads TGTGCCAGCAGCTTAGCGGGGACACTTAGGGACACTGAAGCTTTCTTT. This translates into CASSLAGTLRDTEAFF.

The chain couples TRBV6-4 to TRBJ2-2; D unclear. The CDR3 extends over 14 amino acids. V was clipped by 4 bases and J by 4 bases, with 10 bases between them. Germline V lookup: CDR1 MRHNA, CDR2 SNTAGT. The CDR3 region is CASSVDGSTGELFF. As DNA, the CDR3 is TGTGCCAGCAGTGTGGACGGAAGCACCGGGGAGCTGTTTTTT.

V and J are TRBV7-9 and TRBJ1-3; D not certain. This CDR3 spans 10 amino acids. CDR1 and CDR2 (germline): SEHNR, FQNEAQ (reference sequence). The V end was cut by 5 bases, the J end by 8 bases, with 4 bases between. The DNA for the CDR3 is TGTGCCAGCAGCCTCGACACCATATATTTT. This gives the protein CASSLDTIYF.

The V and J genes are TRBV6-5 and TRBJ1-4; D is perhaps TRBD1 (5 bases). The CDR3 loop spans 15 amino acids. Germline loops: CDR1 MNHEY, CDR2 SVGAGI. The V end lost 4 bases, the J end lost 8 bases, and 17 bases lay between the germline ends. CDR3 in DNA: TGTGCCAGCAGTTCTGGGAGTCAGGGAGGAGAAAAACTGTTTTTT. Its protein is CASSSGSQGGEKLFF.

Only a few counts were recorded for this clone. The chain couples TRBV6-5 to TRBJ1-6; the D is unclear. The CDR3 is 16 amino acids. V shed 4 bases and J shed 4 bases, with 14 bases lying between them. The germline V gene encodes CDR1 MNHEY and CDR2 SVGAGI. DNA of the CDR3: TGTGCCAGCAGTTCCCAAGGGCCCCGATATAATTCACCCCTCCACTTT. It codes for CASSSQGPRYNSPLHF.

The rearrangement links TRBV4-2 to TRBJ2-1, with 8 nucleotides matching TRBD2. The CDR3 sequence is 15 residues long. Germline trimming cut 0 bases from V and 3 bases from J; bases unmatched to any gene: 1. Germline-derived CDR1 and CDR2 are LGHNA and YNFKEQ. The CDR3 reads CASSQETSGYNEQFF. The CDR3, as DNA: TGTGCCAGCAGCCAAGAAACTAGCGGCTACAATGAGCAGTTCTTC.

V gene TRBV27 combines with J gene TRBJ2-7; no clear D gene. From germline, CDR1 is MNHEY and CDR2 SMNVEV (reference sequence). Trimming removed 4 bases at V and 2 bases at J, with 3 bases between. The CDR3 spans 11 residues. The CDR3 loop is CASSSTYEQYF. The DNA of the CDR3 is TGTGCCAGCAGTTCCACCTACGAGCAGTACTTC.

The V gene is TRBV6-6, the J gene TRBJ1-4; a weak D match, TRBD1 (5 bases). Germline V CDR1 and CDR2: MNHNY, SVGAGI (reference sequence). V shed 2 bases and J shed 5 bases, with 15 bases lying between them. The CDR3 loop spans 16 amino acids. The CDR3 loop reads CASSYGTGGTNEKLFF. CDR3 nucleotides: TGTGCCAGCAGTTACGGAACGGGGGGAACAAATGAAAAACTGTTTTTT.

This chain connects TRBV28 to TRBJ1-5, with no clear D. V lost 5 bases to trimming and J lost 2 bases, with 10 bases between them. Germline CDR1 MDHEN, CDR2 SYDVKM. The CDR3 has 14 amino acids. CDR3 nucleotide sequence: TGTGCCAGCAGTCTCGGGATCCGCAATCAGCCCCAGCATTTT. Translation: CASSLGIRNQPQHF.

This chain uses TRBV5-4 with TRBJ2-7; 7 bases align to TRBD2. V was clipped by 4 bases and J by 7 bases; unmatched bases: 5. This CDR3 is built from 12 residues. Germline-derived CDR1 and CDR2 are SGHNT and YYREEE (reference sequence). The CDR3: CASSPRGGEQYF. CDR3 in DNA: TGTGCCAGCAGCCCGAGGGGAGGGGAGCAGTACTTC.

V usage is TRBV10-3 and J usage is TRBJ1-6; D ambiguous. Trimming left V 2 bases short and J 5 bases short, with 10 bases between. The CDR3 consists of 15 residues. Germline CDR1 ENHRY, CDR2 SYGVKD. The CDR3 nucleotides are TGTGCCATCAGTGAGAGGGCAAAGAATAATTCACCCCTCCACTTT. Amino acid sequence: CAISERAKNNSPLHF.

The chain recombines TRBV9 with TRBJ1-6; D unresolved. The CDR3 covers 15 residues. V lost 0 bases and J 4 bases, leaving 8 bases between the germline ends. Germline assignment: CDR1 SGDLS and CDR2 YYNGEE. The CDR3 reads CASSVGAGYNSPLHF. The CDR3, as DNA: TGTGCCAGCAGCGTAGGGGCAGGTTATAATTCACCCCTCCACTTT.

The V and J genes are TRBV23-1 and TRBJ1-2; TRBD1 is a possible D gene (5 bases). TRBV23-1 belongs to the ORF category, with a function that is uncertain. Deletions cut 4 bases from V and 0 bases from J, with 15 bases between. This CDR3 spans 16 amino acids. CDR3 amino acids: CASSLCGGWANYGYTF. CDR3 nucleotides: TGCGCCAGCAGTCTTTGCGGGGGATGGGCTAACTATGGCTACACCTTC.

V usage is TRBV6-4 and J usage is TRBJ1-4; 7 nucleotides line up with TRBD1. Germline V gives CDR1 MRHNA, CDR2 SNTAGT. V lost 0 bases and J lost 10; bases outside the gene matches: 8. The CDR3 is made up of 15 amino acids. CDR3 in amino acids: CASSDSRQGNGKLFF. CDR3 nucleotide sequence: TGTGCCAGCAGTGACTCTCGACAGGGAAACGGAAAACTGTTTTTT.

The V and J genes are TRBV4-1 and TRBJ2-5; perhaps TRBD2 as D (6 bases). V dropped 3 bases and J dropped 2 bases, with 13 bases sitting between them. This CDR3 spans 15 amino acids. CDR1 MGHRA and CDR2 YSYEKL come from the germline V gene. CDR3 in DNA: TGCGCCAGCAGCCAGGTGGGACTCCTTCAAGAGACCCAGTACTTC. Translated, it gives CASSQVGLLQETQYF.

CDR3 bases: TGTGCCAGCAGCGGAATTGACAGAAATAATGAAAAACTGTTTTTT. The encoded protein is CASSGIDRNNEKLFF. V and J are TRBV7-8 and TRBJ1-4; tentatively, D is TRBD1 (5 bases). The germline V gene has CDR1 SGHVS and CDR2 FQNEAQ. V was cut by 5 bases and J by 4 bases, with 14 bases left in between. The CDR3 sequence is 15 residues long.

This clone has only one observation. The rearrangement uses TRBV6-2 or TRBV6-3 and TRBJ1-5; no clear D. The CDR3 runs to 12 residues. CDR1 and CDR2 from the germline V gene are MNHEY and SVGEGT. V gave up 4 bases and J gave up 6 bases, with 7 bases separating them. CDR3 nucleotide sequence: TGTGCCAGCAGTTTCAGGACTCAGCCCCAGCATTTT. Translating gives CASSFRTQPQHF.

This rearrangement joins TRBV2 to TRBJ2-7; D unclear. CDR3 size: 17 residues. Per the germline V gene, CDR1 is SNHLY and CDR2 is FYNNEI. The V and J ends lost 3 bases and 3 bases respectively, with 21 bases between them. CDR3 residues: CASSEFLSGQLGYEQYF. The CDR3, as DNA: TGTGCCAGCAGTGAGTTTTTGTCGGGCCAGTTAGGCTACGAGCAGTACTTC.

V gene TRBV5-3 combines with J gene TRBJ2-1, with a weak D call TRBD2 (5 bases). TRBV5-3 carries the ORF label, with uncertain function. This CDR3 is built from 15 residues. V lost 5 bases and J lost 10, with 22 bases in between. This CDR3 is CARRPQGLSPGEQFF. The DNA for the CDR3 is TGTGCCAGAAGGCCCCAAGGGCTCTCTCCGGGGGAGCAGTTCTTC.

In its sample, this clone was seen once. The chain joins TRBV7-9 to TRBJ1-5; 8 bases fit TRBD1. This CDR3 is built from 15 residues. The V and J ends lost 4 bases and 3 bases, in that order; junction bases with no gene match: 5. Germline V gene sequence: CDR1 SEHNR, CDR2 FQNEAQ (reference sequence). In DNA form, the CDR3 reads TGTGCCAGCAGCTCCGCAGGGGGCCCCAATCAGCCCCAGCATTTT. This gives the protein CASSSAGGPNQPQHF.

CDR3 protein: CASSRDVGYEQYF. The CDR3 coding sequence is TGCGCCAGCAGCCGCGACGTTGGCTACGAGCAGTACTTC. The chain joins TRBV5-1 to TRBJ2-7, with no clear D. Germline lookup yields CDR1 SGHRS and CDR2 YFSETQ. V was pared by 4 bases and J by 3 bases, with 11 bases between. This CDR3 comprises 13 residues.

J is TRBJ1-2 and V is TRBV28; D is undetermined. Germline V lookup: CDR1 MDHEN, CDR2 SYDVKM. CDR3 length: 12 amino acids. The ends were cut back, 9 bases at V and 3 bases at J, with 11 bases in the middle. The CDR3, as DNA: TGTGCCAGTATTCGGGAAGACTATGGCTACACCTTC. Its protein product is CASIREDYGYTF.

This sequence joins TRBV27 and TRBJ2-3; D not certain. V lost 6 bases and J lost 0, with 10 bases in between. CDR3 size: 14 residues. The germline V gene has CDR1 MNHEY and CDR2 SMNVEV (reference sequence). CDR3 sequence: CASSRDWSTDTQYF. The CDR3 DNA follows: TGTGCCAGCAGCCGCGACTGGAGCACAGATACGCAGTATTTT.